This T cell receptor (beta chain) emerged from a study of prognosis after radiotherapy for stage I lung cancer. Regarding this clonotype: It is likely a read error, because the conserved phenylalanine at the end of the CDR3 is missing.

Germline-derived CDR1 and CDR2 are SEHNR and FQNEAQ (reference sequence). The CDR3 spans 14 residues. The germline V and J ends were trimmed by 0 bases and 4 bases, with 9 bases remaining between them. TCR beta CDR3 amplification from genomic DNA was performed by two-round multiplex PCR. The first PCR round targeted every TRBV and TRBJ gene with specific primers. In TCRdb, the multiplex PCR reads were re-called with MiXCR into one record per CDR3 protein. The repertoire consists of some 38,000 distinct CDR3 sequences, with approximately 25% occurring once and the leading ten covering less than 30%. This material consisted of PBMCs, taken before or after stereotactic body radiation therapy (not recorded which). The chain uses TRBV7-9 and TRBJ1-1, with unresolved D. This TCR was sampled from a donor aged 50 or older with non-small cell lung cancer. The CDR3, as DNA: TGTGCCAGCAGCTTAGCACAAGGGTGCACTGAAGCTTTCCTT. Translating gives CASSLAQGCTEAFL.